Listed below are T cell receptor beta chains from one sample, sequenced in a study of beta chain features in type 1 diabetes. Libraries were prepared by immunoSEQ multiplex PCR; TCRdb keeps only in-frame clonotypes and omits some of them. The sample lists 600,000 to 700,000 clones; roughly an eighth were seen once. The material sequenced was naive CD4+ T cells from blood. All receptors come from a man aged 25 to 40 with type 1 diabetes. CDR3s include the opening cysteine and the closing phenylalanine or tryptophan. A D gene is named only where the DNA matches it firmly. Only some rows state a clone size, as once, few, many or a class for expanded clones.

V: TRBV11-2
D: -
J: TRBJ1-2
size: -
CDR3: CASSLEVVATGGYTF
DNA: TGTGCCAGCAGCTTAGAGGTGGTAGCAACCGGGGGCTACACCTTC

V: TRBV27
D: -
J: TRBJ2-7
size: -
CDR3: CASSLIAASYEQYF
DNA: TGTGCCAGCAGTTTAATAGCGGCGTCTTACGAGCAGTACTTC

V: TRBV4-3
D: TRBD1
J: TRBJ2-1
size: -
CDR3: CASSHGRGQGIYNEQFF
DNA: TGCGCCAGCAGCCACGGACGGGGACAGGGGATTTACAATGAGCAGTTCTTC

V: TRBV30
D: -
J: TRBJ2-3
size: few
CDR3: CAWSEGLYTDTQYF
DNA: TGTGCCTGGAGTGAAGGACTTTACACAGATACGCAGTATTTT

V: TRBV11-2
D: -
J: TRBJ2-7
size: few
CDR3: CASSNHEGGKQYF
DNA: TGTGCCAGCAGCAACCATGAGGGGGGAAAGCAGTACTTC

V: TRBV10-3
D: TRBD2
J: TRBJ2-1
size: -
CDR3: CAISGGLAGANEQFF
DNA: TGTGCCATCAGTGGTGGACTAGCGGGGGCCAATGAGCAGTTCTTC

V: TRBV30
D: -
J: TRBJ2-5
size: -
CDR3: CAWNEGHQETQYF
DNA: TGTGCCTGGAACGAGGGGCACCAAGAGACCCAGTACTTC

V: TRBV13
D: -
J: TRBJ1-2
size: few
CDR3: CASSLGVRWGYTF
DNA: TGTGCCAGCAGCTTAGGCGTTAGGTGGGGCTACACCTTC

V: TRBV9
D: -
J: TRBJ1-1
size: -
CDR3: CASSVAPSMNTEAFF
DNA: TGTGCCAGCAGCGTAGCTCCAAGCATGAACACTGAAGCTTTCTTT

V: TRBV2
D: -
J: TRBJ1-3
size: -
CDR3: CASSPIRSSGNTIYF
DNA: TGTGCCAGCAGTCCGATACGGAGCTCTGGAAACACCATATATTTT

V: TRBV7-9
D: TRBD1
J: TRBJ1-2
size: -
CDR3: CASSTRTGMNYGYTF
DNA: TGTGCCAGCAGCACAAGGACAGGGATGAACTATGGCTACACCTTC

V: TRBV2
D: TRBD1
J: TRBJ1-2
size: -
CDR3: CASSIQGYGYTF
DNA: TGTGCCAGCAGTATACAGGGGTATGGCTACACCTTC

V: TRBV7-2
D: TRBD2
J: TRBJ2-3
size: -
CDR3: CASSPASGPPTDTQYF
DNA: TGTGCCAGCAGCCCAGCTAGCGGACCCCCCACAGATACGCAGTATTTT

V: TRBV7-2
D: -
J: TRBJ1-1
size: few
CDR3: CASSLLPLLTNTEAFF
DNA: TGTGCCAGCAGCCTCCTCCCTCTACTTACAAACACTGAAGCTTTCTTT

V: TRBV5-1
D: -
J: TRBJ2-1
size: few
CDR3: CASSLAEQGSSYNEQFF
DNA: TGCGCCAGCAGCTTGGCCGAACAGGGCAGCTCCTACAATGAGCAGTTCTTC

V: TRBV13
D: -
J: TRBJ1-5
size: -
CDR3: CASSQGRGNQPQHF
DNA: TGTGCCAGCAGCCAGGGGAGGGGGAATCAGCCCCAGCATTTT

V: TRBV4-3
D: TRBD1
J: TRBJ1-2
size: few
CDR3: CASSRSRQGSYGYTF
DNA: TGCGCCAGCAGCCGATCGAGACAGGGGAGCTATGGCTACACCTTC